The clone carrying this T cell receptor (beta chain) was recorded a few times. Its target is unknown. Donors contributed one heparinised blood draw apiece, averaging about 100 mL. This entry belongs to a study of beta chain features in type 1 diabetes. Study results and caveats: Type 1 diabetes patients had fewer VDJ junction insertions and more deletions. Still unanswered here is whether HLA type influences TCRB rearrangement. Among patients with Type 1 diabetes, TCRB CDR3s were moderately but significantly shorter in every one of the four CD4+ subsets. Cells that show high TCR expression could be over-represented by cDNA sequencing.

The CDR3 contains 14 residues. V lost 1 base, J lost 5 bases, and 10 bases lay in between. Germline V gene data show CDR1 as SGDLS and CDR2 as YYNGEE. Expressed TCRB transcripts got sequenced, as all isolated RNA was reverse transcribed. Libraries were prepared by immunoSEQ multiplex PCR; TCRdb keeps only in-frame clonotypes and omits some of them. Of approximately 240,000 clones listed, about a sixth are singletons. The V gene is TRBV9, the J gene TRBJ2-1; weak D call: TRBD2 (6 bases). This sequence was found in a man aged 25 to 40 with type 1 diabetes. Sequencing was carried out using naive CD4+ T cells from blood. CDR3 DNA sequence: TGTGCCAGCAGCGTATCTAGCGCGAACAATGAGCAGTTCTTC. Protein product: CASSVSSANNEQFF.